Included here is one T cell receptor beta chain sequence, with context. This sample is drawn from a study of cytomegalovirus exposure and HLA in healthy donors. About the research overall: The same platform used for the approximately 670 first-cohort repertoires was also used for the 100 to 150 validation repertoires, as a later analysis reported.

Some clones are missing from TCRdb's copy, which holds only in-frame ones; the method was immunoSEQ multiplex PCR. Here the sample spans roughly 250,000 clones, 87% being singletons. From the roughly 110-subject validation cohort, which was separate from the roughly 700-subject first cohort, the donors were drawn. CDR1 and CDR2 (germline): MNHNS, SASEGT. This CDR3 is built from 12 residues. The V end was cut by 8 bases, the J end by 4 bases, with 11 bases between. This receptor was identified in a man younger than 35 in good health and CMV-seronegative. V and J are TRBV6-1 and TRBJ1-2; unclear D gene. The sequenced material came from PBMCs. CDR3 sequence (DNA): TGTGCCAGCCACGACCCGGGCTATGGCTACACCTTC. Its translation: CASHDPGYGYTF.